These 8 T cell receptor beta chains were all obtained from the same sample, sequenced in a study of cytomegalovirus exposure and HLA in healthy donors. The PCR made use of 60 Vbeta and 13 Jbeta primers. Here immunoSEQ multiplex PCR was the method, and the copy in TCRdb shows in-frame clones only, minus some. This table holds approximately 150,000 clones, around 69% found once. Sequenced: PBMCs. The receptors shown here come from a man in his sixties in good health and CMV-seronegative.

Written as DNA, the CDR3 is TGTGCCACCAGCAGAGATTTGGCAGTCAGCTCTGGGGCCAACGTCCTGACTTTC. The encoded protein is CATSRDLAVSSGANVLTF. This rearrangement joins TRBV15 to TRBJ2-6; D not resolved. Germline values: CDR1 LNHNV, CDR2 YYDKDF (reference sequence). CDR3 length: 18 amino acids. V shed 0 bases and J shed 0 bases, with 12 bases lying between them.

The chain has TRBV7-2 and TRBJ2-4; no definite D call. Germline V gene sequence: CDR1 SGHTA, CDR2 FQGNSA. The CDR3 length is 16 residues. The V gene lost 5 bases and the J gene lost 0 bases, with 14 bases spanning the gap. The CDR3 nucleotides read TGTGCCAGCAGCCACGACTTATTTCTAGCCAAAAACATTCAGTACTTC. This sequence encodes CASSHDLFLAKNIQYF.

The chain joins TRBV7-9 to TRBJ2-3; the match to TRBD2 covers 8 bases. V lost 5 bases, J lost 1 base, and 11 bases stayed unmatched. The CDR3 covers 17 residues. The V gene's germline CDR1 is SEHNR and CDR2 FQNEAQ (reference sequence). In DNA form, the CDR3 reads TGTGCCAGCAGCCCGGCCCGGGGGGGAGGAGGCACAGATACGCAGTATTTT. Translated, it gives CASSPARGGGGTDTQYF.

J is TRBJ2-3 and V is TRBV6-5; TRBD2 might be the D (5 bases). Deletions cut 4 bases from V and 5 bases from J, with 16 bases between. Germline V gene lookup returns CDR1 MNHEY and CDR2 SVGAGI. The CDR3 length is 15 residues. CDR3 sequence reads: CASSSRASKLDTQYF. The DNA of the CDR3 is TGTGCCAGCAGTTCACGGGCTAGCAAGCTAGATACGCAGTATTTT.

The rearrangement uses TRBV30 and TRBJ2-7, with D possibly being TRBD1 (5 bases). The V and J ends lost 0 bases and 7 bases respectively, with 13 bases between them. This CDR3 is built from 13 residues. In germline, CDR1 is GTSNPN, CDR2 SVGIG (reference sequence). The CDR3 protein is CAWSVGAPGEQYF. As DNA, the CDR3 is TGTGCCTGGAGTGTAGGGGCACCCGGGGAGCAGTACTTC.

The chain uses TRBV7-8 and TRBJ1-1, with 9 positions matching TRBD1. This CDR3 comprises 15 residues. Per the germline V gene, CDR1 is SGHVS and CDR2 is FQNEAQ. V lost 1 base, J lost 3 bases, and 3 bases stayed unmatched. CDR3 in DNA: TGTGCCAGCAGCTTAGGGACAGGGGATTACACTGAAGCTTTCTTT. Its translation is CASSLGTGDYTEAFF.

This clone has more than one count but fewer than ten. This chain links TRBV6-5 with TRBJ1-1; no clear D gene. Trimming cost V 5 bases and J 7 bases, with 14 bases left between them. This CDR3 contains 13 residues. The V gene's germline CDR1 is MNHEY and CDR2 SVGAGI. CDR3 bases: TGTGCCAGCAGTCCCTGGGGAGAAGGTGAAGCTTTCTTT. This gives the protein CASSPWGEGEAFF.

The rearrangement uses TRBV7-6 and TRBJ2-1; D is perhaps TRBD1 (6 bases). The germline gives CDR1 SGHVS, CDR2 FNYEAQ. The CDR3 totals 15 residues. Trimming took off 1 base at V and 5 bases at J, with 12 bases between the two ends. The CDR3 protein is CASSLGSGHDNEQFF. The CDR3 DNA is TGTGCCAGCAGCTTAGGGTCGGGACACGACAATGAGCAGTTCTTC.